This TCR beta chain was recovered during a study of identical twins. General study results and limits: Researchers reported weaker excess twin sharing in beta out-of-frame sequences.

The CDR3 is 16 amino acids. Germline V CDR1 and CDR2: MDHEN, SYDVKM. A remark on this clonotype: Its target is unknown. An end of the junction does not agree with germline; a read error may underlie this.

Healthy Caucasians alone served as donors. TCRdb re-called the 5' RACE reads through MiXCR, storing one row per CDR3 protein. This table has 1.5 million to 2 million distinct CDR3 sequences, 25% to 35% appearing once. The sequenced sample consisted of cord blood. This clonotype originated in a newborn girl in good health. The V call is TRBV28, the J call TRBJ2-1; the match to TRBD2 covers 13 bases. CDR3 bases: TGTGCCAGCTCTCTTGTCACTAGCGGGAGGGTGAATGGGCAGTTCTTC. This translates into CASSLVTSGRVNGQFF.